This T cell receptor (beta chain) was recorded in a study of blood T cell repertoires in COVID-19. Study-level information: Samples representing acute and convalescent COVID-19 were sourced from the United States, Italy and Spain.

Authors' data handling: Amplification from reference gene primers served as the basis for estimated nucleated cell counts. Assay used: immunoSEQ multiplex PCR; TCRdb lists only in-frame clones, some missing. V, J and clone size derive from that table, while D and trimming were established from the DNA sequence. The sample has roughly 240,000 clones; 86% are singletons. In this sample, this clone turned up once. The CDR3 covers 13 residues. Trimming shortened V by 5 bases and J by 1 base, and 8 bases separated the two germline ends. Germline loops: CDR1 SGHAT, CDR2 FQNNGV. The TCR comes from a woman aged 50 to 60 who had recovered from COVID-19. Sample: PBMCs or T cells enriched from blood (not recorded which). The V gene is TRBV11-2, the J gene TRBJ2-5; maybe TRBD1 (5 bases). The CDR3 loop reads CASSPQGQETQYF. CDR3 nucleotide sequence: TGTGCCAGCAGCCCCCAGGGCCAAGAGACCCAGTACTTC.